This T cell receptor beta chain came from a study of T cell responses to AZD1222 COVID-19 vaccine. Study-level information: Both about-4-week and about-12-week second-dose recipients were combined. Study observations and caveats: Clonal diversity was possibly underestimated; the donors were predominantly white British and more often female. Repertoires were obtained only post-peak T cell response.

A word on this clone: What it binds is unknown.

Produced via immunoSEQ multiplex PCR; TCRdb's table is partial and in-frame only. The sample carries about 97,000 clones, 90% recorded once. There are 16 residues in the CDR3. CDR1 is SNHLY, CDR2 FYNNEI, per germline. V was pared by 4 bases and J by 6 bases, with 7 bases of the junction left unmatched. Sequencing was performed on peripheral blood, taken on day 0 of AZD1222 vaccination. The clonotype was recovered from an adult in good health. The chain employs TRBV2 and TRBJ2-1, with 12 bases that match TRBD2. CDR3 loop: CASSGRLTSGGNEQFF. CDR3 nucleotide sequence: TGTGCCAGCAGTGGCAGGTTGACTAGCGGGGGCAATGAGCAGTTCTTC.